This record looks at one T cell receptor (beta chain) sequence and its context. The source of the sample is a study of T cell responses to AZD1222 COVID-19 vaccine. Germline CDR1 MDHEN, CDR2 SYDVKM. Trimming at V came to 8 bases and at J to 0 bases, leaving 5 bases not matched to a gene. This CDR3 has 14 amino acids. Sequencing was performed with immunoSEQ multiplex PCR; in TCRdb, only in-frame clones are kept and a portion is missing. The table includes 130,000 or so clones, 70% to 90% detected once. This sequence originates from an adult in good health. V and J are TRBV28 and TRBJ2-7; TRBD1 aligns across 9 bases. This material consisted of peripheral blood, taken on day 0 of AZD1222 vaccination. The DNA for the CDR3 is TGTGCCAGCGGGACAGGGACGAACTCCTACGAGCAGTACTTC. It is translated as CASGTGTNSYEQYF.